A selection of T cell receptor beta chains follows, all from one sample in a study of post-analysis software for immune sequencing data. TCRdb recomputed calls from the PCR reads with MiXCR, one row per CDR3 protein. Among around 440,000 distinct CDR3 sequences, 45% were seen once, and the ten largest hold 12%. The sequencing sample was made of blood. The receptors derive from a girl aged 5-17 years with multiple sclerosis. The CDR3 runs from the conserved cysteine through the conserved F or W. A D gene is named only where the DNA matches it firmly. Size is stated for part of the rows, as once, few or many counts, or as a class when the clone is expanded.

V gene	D gene	clone size	J gene	CDR3 protein	CDR3 DNA
TRBV29-1	.	few	TRBJ1-2	CSHRLNYGYTF	TGTTCTCACAGGTTGAACTATGGCTACACCTTC
TRBV20-1	.	few	TRBJ2-4	CSARATIVAKNIQYF	TGCAGTGCTAGAGCTACGATAGTAGCCAAAAACATTCAGTACTTC
TRBV6-5	TRBD1	few	TRBJ2-1	CGTGVYNEQFF	TGTGGAACAGGGGTCTACAATGAGCAGTTCTTC
TRBV28	TRBD1	few	TRBJ1-2	CASSIPPGTGGNYGYTF	TGTGCCAGCAGTATTCCACCTGGGACAGGGGGAAACTATGGCTACACCTTC
TRBV5-1	.	.	TRBJ2-1	CASSLVGGQNEQFF	TGCGCCAGCAGCTTGGTTGGGGGGCAAAATGAGCAGTTCTTC
TRBV5-1	.	few	TRBJ2-1	CASSLAATESNEQFF	TGCGCCAGCAGCTTGGCAGCAACCGAGAGCAATGAGCAGTTCTTC
TRBV20-1	.	.	TRBJ2-5	CSASKETQYF	TGCAGTGCTAGTAAAGAGACCCAGTACTTC
TRBV20-1	.	few	TRBJ2-3	CSAHLAVNTDTQYF	TGCAGTGCTCACCTGGCGGTTAACACAGATACGCAGTATTTT
TRBV20-1	.	.	TRBJ2-5	CSASGLQETQYF	TGCAGTGCTAGCGGGCTCCAAGAGACCCAGTACTTC
TRBV29-1	.	.	TRBJ2-5	CSVDGDWVGETQYF	TGCAGCGTTGATGGGGACTGGGTCGGAGAGACCCAGTACTTC
TRBV6-1	TRBD2	.	TRBJ2-4	CASSKTSENLDIQYF	TGTGCCAGTTCCAAGACTAGCGAGAATTTAGACATTCAGTACTTC
TRBV20-1	TRBD1	few	TRBJ2-5	CSAGQQGAIGTQYF	TGCAGTGCTGGCCAGCAGGGGGCTATTGGGACCCAGTACTTC
TRBV7-2	.	few	TRBJ1-5	CASSLGAGGYSNQPQHF	TGTGCCAGCAGCTTAGGGGCGGGGGGCTATAGCAATCAGCCCCAGCATTTT
TRBV6-6	.	.	TRBJ2-1	CASSLGNKQFF	TGCGCCAGCAGTTTAGGCAATAAGCAGTTCTTC
TRBV6-1	.	.	TRBJ1-4	CASSSDSNEKLFF	TGTGCCAGCAGTTCGGACAGCAACGAAAAACTGTTTTTT
TRBV2	TRBD1	.	TRBJ2-1	CASSEALTGDYNEQFF	TGTGCCAGCAGTGAAGCGCTGACAGGGGACTACAATGAGCAGTTCTTC
TRBV27	TRBD1	.	TRBJ2-6	CASSRDRSLSGANVLTF	TGTGCCAGCAGCCGGGACAGGTCCCTCTCTGGGGCCAACGTCCTGACTTTC
TRBV14	.	few	TRBJ2-7	CASSENNFYEQYF	TGTGCCAGCAGCGAGAACAACTTCTACGAGCAGTACTTC
TRBV6-5	TRBD1	.	TRBJ1-5	CASSRTGAREPQHF	TGTGCCAGCAGCCGGACAGGGGCACGGGAGCCCCAGCATTTT
TRBV7-2	.	.	TRBJ2-1	CASSLTPPSGGYNEQFF	TGTGCCAGCAGCCTTACGCCTCCCTCCGGAGGCTACAATGAGCAGTTCTTC
TRBV20-1	TRBD2	few	TRBJ2-1	CSGTSGRDYNEQFF	TGCAGTGGGACTAGCGGGAGAGATTACAATGAGCAGTTCTTC
TRBV20-1	TRBD2	.	TRBJ2-7	CSARSGSKDEQYF	TGCAGTGCTAGGAGCGGGAGTAAAGATGAGCAGTACTTC
TRBV4-1	.	.	TRBJ2-7	CASSQENSLAENSYEQYF	TGCGCCAGCAGCCAAGAAAACTCGTTGGCGGAAAACTCCTACGAGCAGTACTTC
TRBV12-3/TRBV12-4	TRBD1	.	TRBJ1-2	CASSIPGQGNYGYTF	TGTGCCAGCAGTATACCGGGACAGGGGAACTATGGCTACACCTTC
TRBV29-1	TRBD1	.	TRBJ1-1	CSVNRGNTEAFF	TGCAGCGTTAACAGGGGGAACACTGAAGCTTTCTTT
TRBV10-3	.	few	TRBJ2-5	CAISESIRGTQYF	TGTGCCATCAGTGAGTCGATCCGGGGGACCCAGTACTTC
TRBV27	.	once	TRBJ2-7	CASSSGRASYEQYF	TGTGCCAGCAGTTCGGGACGGGCGTCCTACGAGCAGTACTTC
TRBV20-1	TRBD2	few	TRBJ2-1	CSAPHIAGVRFNEQFF	TGCAGTGCCCCCCATATAGCGGGAGTACGGTTCAATGAGCAGTTCTTC
TRBV10-3	TRBD2	.	TRBJ2-7	CAISEGLAAGYEQYF	TGTGCCATCAGTGAGGGACTAGCGGCGGGGTACGAGCAGTACTTC
TRBV20-1	.	.	TRBJ2-5	CSANRSPETQYF	TGCAGTGCCAACAGGTCTCCGGAGACCCAGTACTTC
TRBV28	.	.	TRBJ1-2	CASTDPGTPRKRGGYTF	TGTGCCAGCACCGACCCCGGGACACCCAGAAAGAGGGGTGGCTACACCTTC
TRBV28	TRBD2	few	TRBJ2-5	CASTGREAVKTQYF	TGTGCCAGCACGGGGCGGGAGGCGGTGAAGACCCAGTACTTC
TRBV28	TRBD1	few	TRBJ2-7	CASSTTGTYEQYF	TGTGCCAGCAGTACGACAGGGACATACGAGCAGTACTTC
TRBV7-6	TRBD2	few	TRBJ2-4	CASSDRGDGSAKNIQYF	TGTGCCAGCAGCGACCGGGGGGACGGGTCGGCCAAAAACATTCAGTACTTC
TRBV5-4	TRBD1	few	TRBJ2-1	CASSRPGQAYNEQFF	TGTGCCAGCAGCAGACCGGGACAGGCCTACAATGAGCAGTTCTTC
TRBV12-3/TRBV12-4	TRBD2	.	TRBJ2-1	CASSLALGTSGSQYNEQFF	TGTGCCAGCAGTTTAGCGCTTGGGACTAGCGGGAGTCAATACAATGAGCAGTTCTTC
TRBV7-9	.	.	TRBJ2-1	CASSLQSVNERFF	TGTGCCAGCAGCTTACAAAGCGTCAATGAGCGGTTCTTC
TRBV27	TRBD1	few	TRBJ2-4	CASSLTGRFGTGGMVKNIQYF	TGTGCCAGCAGTTTAACGGGACGATTCGGGACAGGGGGCATGGTCAAAAACATTCAGTACTTC
TRBV18	.	.	TRBJ1-2	CASSPPGSRRDYTF	TGTGCCAGCTCACCACCGGGCTCCCGGAGGGACTACACCTTC
TRBV4-1	TRBD2	.	TRBJ2-1	CASSPRQRESTYNEQFF	TGCGCCAGCAGCCCTCGCCAGCGGGAGTCAACCTACAATGAGCAGTTCTTC
TRBV29-1	.	many	TRBJ2-7	CSVEGRYEQYF	TGCAGCGTTGAGGGACGCTACGAGCAGTACTTC
TRBV9	.	few	TRBJ1-5	CASSVSGDSNQPQHF	TGTGCCAGCAGCGTCTCAGGGGATAGCAATCAGCCCCAGCATTTT
TRBV6-1	TRBD1	few	TRBJ2-1	CASLLDRGVNEQFF	TGTGCCAGCTTATTGGACAGGGGGGTAAATGAGCAGTTCTTC
TRBV29-1	.	few	TRBJ1-2	CSVGRGDGYTF	TGCAGCGTCGGACGGGGGGATGGCTACACCTTC
TRBV6-5	.	few	TRBJ2-1	CASGSGRVNEQFF	TGTGCCAGCGGTAGCGGCCGGGTCAATGAGCAGTTCTTC